Sequencing of this TCR beta chain was carried out in a study of blood T cells in healthy people across ages. Study-level results: More naive CD4+ cells and higher diversity were found in long-lived than in aged donors. No conclusive comparison of naive versus antigen-experienced cells was possible with unsorted PBMCs. Per million T cells, the diversity of TCR beta decreased roughly linearly as age advanced.

Using a J-beta primer mix together with a sample-barcoded 5' primer, a second PCR was run for about 7 to 12 cycles. TCRdb reprocessed the 5' RACE reads via MiXCR and lists one record per CDR3 protein. Of approximately 790,000 distinct CDR3 sequences in the sample, around 62% were seen once. This clonotype has a single count. Antigen specificity is unknown. Germline CDR1 MNHEY, CDR2 SMNVEV (reference sequence). This CDR3 contains 15 residues. V was pared by 2 bases and J by 2 bases, with 12 bases between. The sample consisted of blood. The chain couples TRBV27 to TRBJ1-2; maybe TRBD1 (6 bases). This sequence originates from a man younger than 45 in good health. The CDR3: CASSLLGQKNYGYTF. CDR3 nucleotides: TGTGCCAGCAGTTTACTCGGACAGAAGAACTATGGCTACACCTTC.